Following are 16 T cell receptor beta chains from one sample sequenced in a study of blood T cell repertoires in COVID-19. Clones were read by immunoSEQ multiplex PCR, and TCRdb kept only the in-frame ones, dropping some. The table records 65,000 to 90,000 clones, roughly 89% of them present only once. Sample: peripheral blood. These receptors were obtained from a human donor in a cohort sampled during active COVID-19.

V and J are TRBV5-1 and TRBJ2-2; a weak D match, TRBD1 (5 bases). Trimming removed 0 bases at V and 3 bases at J, with 9 bases between. The CDR3 runs to 15 residues. CDR1 SGHRS and CDR2 YFSETQ come from the germline V gene. The CDR3, as DNA: TGCGCCAGCAGCTTGGGAACAGGATACACCGGGGAGCTGTTTTTT. This translates into CASSLGTGYTGELFF.

This rearrangement joins TRBV3-1 (or the pseudogene TRBV3-2) to TRBJ1-6; D remains unclear. This CDR3 has 15 amino acids. V lost 1 base to trimming and J lost 5 bases, with 9 bases between them. Germline CDR1 LGHDT, CDR2 YNNKEL (reference sequence). The CDR3 DNA sequence: TGTGCCAGCAGCCAAGGAGGCAGAAATAATTCACCCCTCCACTTT. It specifies CASSQGGRNNSPLHF.

This chain uses TRBV12-3 or TRBV12-4 with TRBJ1-2; TRBD1 is a possible D gene (5 bases). The V and J ends lost 5 bases and 6 bases respectively, with 10 bases between them. The CDR3 runs 12 residues. Here the CDR3 reads CASSPQGHGYTF. CDR3 in DNA: TGTGCCAGCAGTCCTCAGGGTCATGGCTACACCTTC.

In its sample, this clone was seen once. J is TRBJ2-1 and V is TRBV7-2, with TRBD2 matching over 7 bases. Trimming at V came to 1 base and at J to 10 bases, leaving 7 bases not matched to a gene. In germline, CDR1 is SGHTA, CDR2 FQGNSA. This CDR3 spans 14 amino acids. This chain's CDR3 is CASSLVEQAGEQFF. For the CDR3, the DNA is TGTGCCAGCAGCTTAGTGGAGCAAGCGGGGGAGCAGTTCTTC.

V and J are TRBV6-2 or TRBV6-3 and TRBJ2-7; D uncertain. V lost 6 bases, J lost 6 bases, and 9 bases lay in between. This CDR3 has 11 residues. Looked up from germline, CDR1 is MNHEY and CDR2 is SVGEGT. In DNA, the CDR3 is TGTGCCAGCAGCCCATATTCCGAGCAGTACTTC. Translation: CASSPYSEQYF.

The chain recombines TRBV7-6 with TRBJ2-1; D is unresolved. The germline V gene has CDR1 SGHVS and CDR2 FNYEAQ. The CDR3 length is 15 residues. Trimming stripped 6 bases from V and 1 base from J, with 13 bases between. The chain's CDR3 is CASRPTAVSYNEQFF. DNA of the CDR3: TGTGCCAGCAGACCCACGGCGGTGTCCTACAATGAGCAGTTCTTC.

The chain links TRBV2 to TRBJ1-6; possible D gene TRBD1, 5 bases. V lost 4 bases and J lost 6, with 13 bases in between. Per the germline V gene, CDR1 is SNHLY and CDR2 is FYNNEI. The CDR3 spans 15 residues. CDR3 bases: TGTGCCAGCAGTGGGAGGGGCGTTTTTAATTCACCCCTCCACTTT. Translated: CASSGRGVFNSPLHF.

The gene calls are TRBV15 and TRBJ1-2; D may be TRBD1 (6 bases). Germline assignment: CDR1 LNHNV and CDR2 YYDKDF (reference sequence). This CDR3 has 14 residues. Trimming cost V 1 base and J 8 bases, with 14 bases left between them. For the CDR3, the DNA is TGTGCCACCAGCAGAGGAAACAGGGCTCAGGGCTACACCTTC. Its protein is CATSRGNRAQGYTF.

The chain employs TRBV15 and TRBJ2-2, with D tentatively TRBD2 (5 bases). The CDR3 is 17 amino acids. Looked up from germline, CDR1 is LNHNV and CDR2 is YYDKDF (reference sequence). Trimming cost V 1 base and J 2 bases, with 14 bases left between them. The CDR3 region has the DNA TGTGCCACCAGCAGAGTCCGTGGAGGTACCAACACCGGGGAGCTGTTTTTT. Protein sequence: CATSRVRGGTNTGELFF.

The chain is built from TRBV18 and TRBJ2-7; TRBD2 matches at 8 bases. Germline values: CDR1 KGHSH, CDR2 LQKENI. Germline trimming cut 4 bases from V and 5 bases from J; bases unmatched to any gene: 10. The CDR3 loop spans 15 amino acids. CDR3 nucleotide sequence: TGTGCCAGCTCACAAACTAGCGGTGGGGGAGACGAGCAGTACTTC. Its protein product is CASSQTSGGGDEQYF.

V gene TRBV19 combines with J gene TRBJ1-1; 9 bases map to TRBD1. Germline CDR1 reads LNHDA; CDR2 reads SQIVND (reference sequence). V was pared by 4 bases and J by 4 bases, with 7 bases of the junction left unmatched. The CDR3 runs 15 residues. The CDR3 nucleotides are TGTGCCAGTAGTACCACAGGGGGCTCTCCCACTGAAGCTTTCTTT. The encoded protein is CASSTTGGSPTEAFF.

The V and J genes are TRBV11-2 and TRBJ1-5; 9 bases fit TRBD1. This CDR3 is 17 amino acids long. Germline lookup yields CDR1 SGHAT and CDR2 FQNNGV. The J segment lost 1 base and the V segment lost 1 base, leaving 5 bases of the junction unmatched. CDR3 coding DNA: TGTGCCAGCAGCTTAGCCGGGACAGGGACAAGCAATCAGCCCCAGCATTTT. It encodes CASSLAGTGTSNQPQHF.

V gene TRBV9 combines with J gene TRBJ1-6, with a tentative D call TRBD1 (6 bases). CDR1 is SGDLS, CDR2 YYNGEE, per germline. The CDR3 runs to 15 residues. V lost 0 bases, J lost 6 bases, and 10 bases lay in between. DNA of the CDR3: TGTGCCAGCAGCGTAGGCAGGGGCCTTAATTCACCCCTCCACTTT. This translates into CASSVGRGLNSPLHF.

A single count supports this clone. This sequence joins TRBV7-3 and TRBJ2-3; 7 positions match TRBD2. CDR3 length equals 14 residues. The V gene end was trimmed by 5 bases and the J gene end by 0 bases; junction bases not matched to a gene: 2. Germline V CDR1 and CDR2: SGHTA, FQGTGA. The CDR3 region has the DNA TGTGCCAGCAGCAAGGGACTAAGCACAGATACGCAGTATTTT. It translates to CASSKGLSTDTQYF.

This chain links TRBV4-3 with TRBJ2-1, with D perhaps matching TRBD2 (5 bases). The germline V and J ends were trimmed by 3 bases and 2 bases, with 17 bases remaining between them. Germline V gene sequence: CDR1 LGHNA, CDR2 YSLEER. The CDR3 is 17 residues long. CDR3 sequence: CASSQDPGFGPYNEQFF. The CDR3 nucleotides are TGCGCCAGCAGCCAGGACCCGGGATTTGGGCCCTACAATGAGCAGTTCTTC.

The chain couples TRBV5-8 to TRBJ2-7, with D possibly matching TRBD2 (5 bases). This CDR3 has 16 residues. Deletions cut 4 bases from V and 2 bases from J, with 19 bases between. The V gene's germline CDR1 is SGHTS and CDR2 YDEGEE. This CDR3 is CASSPGIGIGAYEQYF. The CDR3 DNA sequence: TGTGCCAGCAGCCCGGGGATAGGTATCGGCGCCTACGAGCAGTACTTC.